Listed here is a single T cell receptor (beta chain). The antigen is undetermined. CDR1 is DFQATT and CDR2 is SNEGSKA in the germline V gene (reference sequence). V was cut by 6 bases and J by 5 bases, with 10 bases left in between. The CDR3 has 11 amino acids. Via MiXCR, TCRdb re-called the RT-PCR reads, giving one row per CDR3 protein. Of a few hundred thousand distinct CDR3 sequences listed, 20% to 25% are singletons. The sample comes from a study of response to subunit inactivated influenza vaccine. Regarding the study as a whole: There was a suggestion from the authors that each seasonal influenza vaccination recruits few new T cells.

The V and J genes are TRBV20-1 and TRBJ1-2; D is possibly TRBD1 (5 bases). The sample here was PBMCs from blood, taken 21 months after vaccination. The sequence came from a man between 50 and 75 years old who received an inactivated influenza vaccine. CDR3 DNA: TGCAGTGCGACGAAGGGGTATGGCTACACCTTC. Translated: CSATKGYGYTF.